This TCR beta chain is drawn from a study of early T cells in non-severe SARS-CoV-2 infection. The CDR3 loop spans 14 amino acids. Individual cDNA molecules were tagged with unique molecular identifiers, the study reported. TCRdb analysed the 5' RACE reads with MiXCR anew, one entry per CDR3 protein. This sample has more than 55,000 distinct CDR3 sequences, with about an eighth found just once. The source material was whole blood. The source of this sequence is an adult who was a healthcare worker with PCR-confirmed SARS-CoV-2 infection or an uninfected control (not recorded which). The V gene is TRBV21-1, the J gene TRBJ2-5; the table's TRBD1 call for D was not verified on the DNA. TRBV21-1 is deemed a pseudogene. CDR3 sequence (DNA): TGTGCCAGCAGCAGCCTCGGGAAGCGGGAGACCCAGTACTTC. Translating gives CASSSLGKRETQYF.